This TCR beta chain originates from a study of T cell responses to AZD1222 COVID-19 vaccine. Study outcomes and limitations: Repertoire collection took place solely once the T cell response had peaked. Along spike, vaccine-associated CD4 TCRs were found throughout, with dominance at 160-218 and 743-854.

V was shortened by 4 bases and J by 7 bases, with 12 bases between the two germline ends. CDR3 length equals 14 residues. Germline CDR1 reads SGHRS; CDR2 reads YFSETQ. Here immunoSEQ multiplex PCR was the method, and the copy in TCRdb shows in-frame clones only, minus some. The table includes 150,000 to 200,000 clones, just over 90% detected once. Regarding this clone: Its cognate antigen is unknown.

This specimen was peripheral blood, taken 28 days after the second AZD1222 dose. The sequence derives from an adult who received the AZD1222 COVID-19 vaccine. The chain joins TRBV5-1 to TRBJ1-6; D not certain. The CDR3 reads CASSAGVKNSPLHF. The CDR3 DNA is TGCGCCAGCAGCGCCGGGGTAAAAAATTCACCCCTCCACTTT.